There are a few counts of the clone carrying this T cell receptor beta chain. What it binds is unknown. The source of the sample is a study of T-cell memory formation after mild COVID-19. Turning to the study itself: Across donors, TCR clusters were largely donor specific. The study's findings and limits: Contracting CD4+ clones were located mainly in CM and EM, and CD8+ clones in EMRA.

TCR alpha and TCR beta cDNA libraries carrying sample barcodes and UMIs were produced by 5'RACE using constant-segment primers. One entry per CDR3 protein, called by TCRdb with MiXCR from the 5' RACE reads. Of roughly 370,000 distinct CDR3 sequences in the sample, 16% were seen once. This CDR3 has 14 amino acids. The germline V and J ends were trimmed by 3 bases and 6 bases, with 14 bases remaining between them. In germline, CDR1 is KGHSH, CDR2 LQKENI. Sequenced sample: PBMCs or a T cell subset sorted from them (not recorded which). The V call is TRBV18, the J call TRBJ1-2; D possibly corresponds to TRBD1 (5 bases). The clonotype was recovered from a man in his late teens or twenties who had mild COVID-19 (a few samples of this study predate the infection). Cell type and time point are not known. CDR3 sequence (DNA): TGTGCCAGCTCACCCCAGGGAGTCCCGGATGGCTACACCTTC. Translated, it gives CASSPQGVPDGYTF.